Following are 17 T cell receptor beta chains from one sample sequenced in a study of beta chain features in type 1 diabetes. Study-level points and caveats: All four CD4+ subsets of Type 1 diabetes patients contained TCRB CDR3s that were moderately but significantly shorter.

cDNA synthesis used the whole RNA isolate, giving expressed TCRB sequences. Produced via immunoSEQ multiplex PCR; TCRdb's table is partial and in-frame only. The table lists around 280,000 clones, roughly 15% of them singletons. Their target antigens are unknown. Sequences were obtained from naive CD4+ T cells from blood. The receptor set was obtained from a man aged 18 to 35 with type 1 diabetes.

This clone was seen a few times. The chain employs TRBV27 and TRBJ2-6, with D maybe TRBD2 (5 bases). This CDR3 spans 18 amino acids. Germline lookup yields CDR1 MNHEY and CDR2 SMNVEV (reference sequence). Trimming took 3 bases from V and 0 from J, leaving 15 bases between them. The CDR3 region is CASSLNGGRSSGANVLTF. CDR3 DNA sequence: TGTGCCAGCAGTTTGAATGGCGGGCGCAGCTCTGGGGCCAACGTCCTGACTTTC.

The sample holds a few counts of this clone. The genes are TRBV19 and TRBJ1-5; TRBD1 agrees at 9 bases. Trimming took 1 base from V and 11 from J; bases not matched to a gene: 9. This CDR3 comprises 15 residues. From germline, CDR1 is LNHDA and CDR2 SQIVND (reference sequence). CDR3 DNA: TGTGCCAGTAGTATAGGACCCCGGACAGGGGAAACCCAGCATTTT. The encoded protein is CASSIGPRTGETQHF.

V and J are TRBV5-6 and TRBJ2-5, with TRBD2 identical over 8 bases. Germline trimming cut 2 bases from V and 5 bases from J; bases unmatched to any gene: 8. There are 15 residues in the CDR3. Germline V gives CDR1 SGHDT, CDR2 YYEEEE. CDR3 protein: CASSFTGGAGETQYF. CDR3 DNA: TGTGCCAGCAGCTTCACCGGGGGGGCTGGGGAGACCCAGTACTTC.

The sample holds a few counts of this clone. The chain carries TRBV10-3 and TRBJ2-3, with D hard to call. This CDR3 has 11 amino acids. Germline V gives CDR1 ENHRY, CDR2 SYGVKD. The ends were cut back, 3 bases at V and 7 bases at J, with 5 bases in the middle. The CDR3 nucleotides are TGTGCCATCAGTGATCCCAATACGCAGTATTTT. Protein: CAISDPNTQYF.

The chain links TRBV6-6 to TRBJ1-1, with TRBD1 matching over 7 bases. This CDR3 has 16 amino acids. V lost 0 bases to trimming and J lost 4 bases; unmatched junction nucleotides: 8. Germline CDR1 and CDR2: MNHNY and SVGAGI (reference sequence). CDR3 in amino acids: CASSYSTGPSGTEAFF. The CDR3 DNA reads TGTGCCAGCAGTTACTCGACAGGGCCGAGTGGCACTGAAGCTTTCTTT.

This clone was seen only a few times. The chain is built from TRBV7-9 and TRBJ1-1; TRBD1 agrees at 11 bases. The CDR3 has 13 amino acids. CDR1 is SEHNR and CDR2 is FQNEAQ in the germline V gene (reference sequence). Germline trimming cut 5 bases from V and 6 bases from J; bases unmatched to any gene: 2. The CDR3 protein is CASSPDRGPEAFF. The DNA for the CDR3 is TGTGCCAGCAGCCCGGACAGGGGGCCTGAAGCTTTCTTT. The complete variable domain, with remaining parts taken from reference TRBV7-9 and TRBJ1-1, reads DTGVSQNPRHKITKRGQNVTFRCDPISEHNRLYWYRQTLGQGPEFLTYFQNEAQLEKSRLLSDRFSAERPKGSFSTLEIQRTEQGDSAMYLCASSPDRGPEAFFGQGTRLTVV.

This clone was picked up a small number of times. The chain couples TRBV9 to TRBJ2-1; D perhaps matches TRBD2 (5 bases). The CDR3 has 16 residues. Trimming took off 0 bases at V and 0 bases at J, with 10 bases between the two ends. Germline CDR1 SGDLS, CDR2 YYNGEE. CDR3 bases: TGTGCCAGCAGCGTAGCTCGGGGAGACTCCTACAATGAGCAGTTCTTC. Its translation: CASSVARGDSYNEQFF.

V gene TRBV7-2 combines with J gene TRBJ2-7; the match to TRBD2 covers 8 bases. Looked up from germline, CDR1 is SGHTA and CDR2 is FQGNSA. Losses at the gene ends were 0 bases for V and 0 bases for J; bases not matched to a gene: 1. CDR3 length equals 15 residues. In DNA form, the CDR3 reads TGTGCCAGCAGCTTAGCTAGCGGGGCCTCCTACGAGCAGTACTTC. Amino acid sequence: CASSLASGASYEQYF. The variable domain in full, completed from reference TRBV7-2 and TRBJ2-7, reads GAGVSQSPSNKVTEKGKDVELRCDPISGHTALYWYRQSLGQGLEFLIYFQGNSAPDKSGLPSDRFSAERTGGSVSTLTIQRTQQEDSAVYLCASSLASGASYEQYFGPGTRLTVT.

This clone was observed a handful of times. The chain joins TRBV10-3 to TRBJ2-5, with 9 positions matching TRBD1. The V and J ends lost 5 bases and 0 bases, in that order; junction bases with no gene match: 7. The CDR3 has 16 amino acids. Germline-derived CDR1 and CDR2 are ENHRY and SYGVKD. This chain's CDR3 is CAISSGTGTDQETQYF. Written as DNA, the CDR3 is TGTGCCATCAGTAGCGGGACAGGGACAGACCAAGAGACCCAGTACTTC.

This clone occurred a few times. The chain employs TRBV6-6 and TRBJ2-7; D gene ambiguous. The germline CDR1 and CDR2 sequences are MNHNY and SVGAGI (reference sequence). The CDR3 runs to 12 residues. Trimming left V 2 bases short and J 6 bases short, with 8 bases between. The CDR3 region is CASSYGLVEQYF. The CDR3 bases are TGTGCCAGCAGTTACGGGCTGGTCGAGCAGTACTTC.

This chain links TRBV2 with TRBJ1-2; TRBD1 aligns across 10 bases. Germline V lookup: CDR1 SNHLY, CDR2 FYNNEI. This CDR3 spans 14 amino acids. V lost 7 bases to trimming and J lost 5 bases; unmatched junction nucleotides: 7. CDR3 coding DNA: TGTGCCAGCAACAGACAGGGGGCTGATTATGGCTACACCTTC. This codes for CASNRQGADYGYTF.

The chain couples TRBV6-6 to TRBJ2-3; 7 positions match TRBD1. Germline-derived CDR1 and CDR2 are MNHNY and SVGAGI (reference sequence). The V gene end was trimmed by 5 bases and the J gene end by 2 bases; junction bases not matched to a gene: 10. The CDR3 is 16 residues long. The CDR3 sequence: CASSALGTAFTDTQYF. CDR3 bases: TGTGCCAGCAGTGCCCTCGGGACAGCTTTCACAGATACGCAGTATTTT.

The chain links TRBV7-6 to TRBJ1-2; D uncertain. CDR3 length equals 14 residues. In germline, CDR1 is SGHVS, CDR2 FNYEAQ. Trimming took 5 bases from V and 13 from J, leaving 23 bases between them. Here the CDR3 DNA reads TGTGCCAGCAGCCCCTCGACTAGAGCTACTGGGTGCACCTTC. This sequence encodes CASSPSTRATGCTF.

The V and J genes are TRBV4-2 and TRBJ2-7; 15 nucleotides align to TRBD2. Trimming took 0 bases from V and 7 from J; bases not matched to a gene: 4. The CDR3 runs to 16 residues. The germline CDR1 and CDR2 sequences are LGHNA and YNFKEQ. CDR3 DNA sequence: TGTGCCAGCAGCCAAGATTATGGGACTAGCGGGAGGGAGCAGTACTTC. Its translation is CASSQDYGTSGREQYF.

This sequence joins TRBV5-4 and TRBJ1-2, with 7 bases matching TRBD1. The CDR3 has 13 amino acids. Germline V gene data show CDR1 as SGHNT and CDR2 as YYREEE (reference sequence). Trimming removed 5 bases from V and 5 bases from J; junction bases left unmatched: 6. This CDR3 reads CASRPDRAYGYTF. CDR3 coding DNA: TGTGCCAGCAGACCCGACAGGGCTTATGGCTACACCTTC.

The chain combines TRBV4-1 with TRBJ1-2; D is unclear. CDR1 is MGHRA and CDR2 is YSYEKL in the germline V gene. V shed 6 bases and J shed 2 bases, with 10 bases lying between them. The CDR3 loop spans 13 amino acids. CDR3 amino acids: CASRQRENYGYTF. CDR3 sequence (DNA): TGCGCCAGCAGACAACGGGAAAACTATGGCTACACCTTC.

V gene TRBV30 combines with J gene TRBJ2-2; 9 nucleotides agree with TRBD2. Germline assignment: CDR1 GTSNPN and CDR2 SVGIG (reference sequence). This CDR3 is built from 21 residues. The V gene end was trimmed by 4 bases and the J gene end by 3 bases; junction bases not matched to a gene: 24. The CDR3 coding sequence is TGTGCCTGGAAGGCGGGTAGCGGGAGATCACGGGAGCGCTTGTACACCGGGGAGCTGTTTTTT. Amino acid sequence: CAWKAGSGRSRERLYTGELFF.